The 21 T cell receptor beta chains presented below share a single source sample, sequenced in a study of T cell repertoires in cytomegalovirus infection. TCRdb ran MiXCR on the reads and lists one entry per CDR3 protein. The sample consists of around 360,000 distinct CDR3 sequences, nearly 35% of them appearing once. These receptors lack a known antigen. This material consisted of cultured PBMCs, taken from culture after CMV antigen stimulation. The receptor source for this set is a human donor in good health (CMV status not recorded). Some clones in this sample may be carry-over from other donors' samples.

The chain uses TRBV6-5 and TRBJ1-2; possibly TRBD1 for D (5 bases). Trimming stripped 0 bases from V and 5 bases from J, with 13 bases between. This CDR3 region has 15 residues. Germline values: CDR1 MNHEY, CDR2 SVGAGI. This CDR3 reads CASSYSVRGGYGYTF. Here the CDR3 DNA reads TGTGCCAGCAGTTACTCGGTCCGGGGCGGGTATGGCTACACCTTC.

For the CDR3, the DNA is TGTGCCAGCAGTTTATACGGGGGTCGGAATGAGCAGTTCTTC. This encodes CASSLYGGRNEQFF. The J gene is TRBJ2-1, the V gene TRBV28, with a weak D call TRBD2 (6 bases). This CDR3 region has 14 residues. V was clipped by 1 base and J by 7 bases, with 11 bases between them. Germline V CDR1 and CDR2: MDHEN, SYDVKM.

The rearrangement links TRBV6-5 to TRBJ1-1, with 7 bases aligning to TRBD1. CDR1 and CDR2 (germline): MNHEY, SVGAGI. J lost 4 bases, V lost 4 bases, and 3 bases had no gene match. CDR3 size: 13 residues. Here the CDR3 reads CASSSTGATEAFF. The CDR3 region has the DNA TGTGCCAGCAGTTCCACAGGGGCCACTGAAGCTTTCTTT.

The chain links TRBV28 to TRBJ2-6, with D unclear. Germline CDR1 MDHEN, CDR2 SYDVKM. The CDR3 has 14 residues. V was trimmed by 5 bases and J by 3 bases, leaving 8 bases between them. As DNA, the CDR3 is TGTGCCAGCAGTCTGCCGGATGGGGCCAACGTCCTGACTTTC. Translating gives CASSLPDGANVLTF.

The chain joins TRBV4-2 to TRBJ1-1; D is unclear. Trimming removed 0 bases at V and 1 base at J, with 6 bases between. Germline CDR1 is LGHNA and CDR2 is YNFKEQ. This CDR3 has 14 amino acids. The CDR3 reads CASSQESTNTEAFF. CDR3 sequence (DNA): TGTGCCAGCAGCCAAGAATCGACGAACACTGAAGCTTTCTTT.

In this sample, this clonotype turned up a few times. The V gene is TRBV7-8, the J gene TRBJ1-1; D remains unclear. The germline CDR1 and CDR2 sequences are SGHVS and FQNEAQ. The length of the CDR3 is 13 residues. With 2 bases removed from V and 4 bases from J, the gap between germline ends came to 8 bases. The CDR3 here is CASSLPGLTEAFF. CDR3 DNA: TGTGCCAGCAGCTTACCAGGACTCACTGAAGCTTTCTTT.

CDR3 sequence: CASSLYAGGPGADTQYF. DNA for the CDR3: TGTGCCAGCAGTTTATATGCGGGAGGGCCGGGTGCAGATACGCAGTATTTT. The V and J genes are TRBV28 and TRBJ2-3; 9 bases are shared with TRBD2. The germline V gene has CDR1 MDHEN and CDR2 SYDVKM. The CDR3 spans 17 residues. V was clipped by 1 base and J by 4 bases; unmatched bases: 9.

The chain joins TRBV7-9 to TRBJ1-1, with D unresolved. This CDR3 contains 13 residues. Germline V gives CDR1 SEHNR, CDR2 FQNEAQ (reference sequence). The ends were cut back, 7 bases at V and 0 bases at J, with 9 bases in the middle. The CDR3 loop is CASKQGVNTEAFF. The CDR3 DNA follows: TGTGCCAGCAAGCAAGGTGTGAACACTGAAGCTTTCTTT.

The chain uses TRBV6-2 or TRBV6-3 and TRBJ2-7; TRBD2 matches 11 bases. The length of the CDR3 is 14 residues. Germline trimming cut 6 bases from V and 2 bases from J; bases unmatched to any gene: 3. The germline CDR1 and CDR2 sequences are MNHEY and SVGEGT. The CDR3 bases are TGTGCCAGCAGCACTAGCGGGAGCACCTACGAGCAGTACGTC. Protein product: CASSTSGSTYEQYV.

The chain employs TRBV7-2 and TRBJ2-5; unclear D gene. V was pared by 5 bases and J by 1 base, with 17 bases between. Per the germline V gene, CDR1 is SGHTA and CDR2 is FQGNSA. This CDR3 contains 16 residues. CDR3 amino acids: CASSPHDGRIQETQYF. CDR3 bases: TGTGCCAGCAGCCCCCACGATGGGCGGATCCAAGAGACCCAGTACTTC.

This clonotype was counted at least ten times. This chain joins TRBV7-9 and TRBJ2-3; 13 bases line up with TRBD2. Trimming removed 2 bases from V and 2 bases from J; junction bases left unmatched: 10. CDR3 length equals 19 residues. Germline V gene sequence: CDR1 SEHNR, CDR2 FQNEAQ (reference sequence). CDR3 coding DNA: TGTGCCAGCAGCTTAAGGACTAGCGGGAGATTGGGGCCCACAGATACGCAGTATTTT. As protein: CASSLRTSGRLGPTDTQYF.

The chain couples TRBV5-1 to TRBJ2-5; TRBD2 matches 7 bases. Germline values: CDR1 SGHRS, CDR2 YFSETQ. The CDR3 loop spans 15 amino acids. Trimming removed 0 bases from V and 4 bases from J; junction bases left unmatched: 6. The CDR3 reads CASSLVPGGGETQYF. The CDR3 DNA sequence: TGCGCCAGCAGCTTGGTCCCGGGAGGTGGAGAGACCCAGTACTTC.

This clonotype came up a few times. The chain links TRBV6-6 to TRBJ2-1; 11 bases align to TRBD2. V dropped 0 bases and J dropped 9; count of bases not matched to a gene: 1. CDR1 is MNHNY, CDR2 SVGAGI, per germline (reference sequence). The CDR3 loop spans 14 amino acids. CDR3 region: CASSYSTSGSEQFF. CDR3 nucleotides: TGTGCCAGCAGTTACTCCACTAGCGGGAGTGAGCAGTTCTTC.

This clonotype showed up just a few times. This chain links TRBV28 with TRBJ2-1; TRBD2 is a possible D gene (6 bases). Germline CDR1 is MDHEN and CDR2 is SYDVKM. With 6 bases removed from V and 4 bases from J, the gap between germline ends came to 16 bases. This CDR3 contains 15 residues. As DNA, the CDR3 is TGTGCCAGCAGCTCCGGGCTAGCGCCATACAATGAGCAGTTCTTC. Residues: CASSSGLAPYNEQFF.

This clonotype was seen a few times. The chain links TRBV18 to TRBJ1-3; D ambiguous. The CDR3 contains 14 residues. V was cut by 3 bases and J by 2 bases, with 8 bases left in between. Looked up from germline, CDR1 is KGHSH and CDR2 is LQKENI. This CDR3 is CASSPGSTGNTIYF. Here the CDR3 DNA reads TGTGCCAGCTCACCCGGCAGCACTGGAAACACCATATATTTT.

The V gene is TRBV19, the J gene TRBJ1-5, with D perhaps TRBD1 (5 bases). The V end lost 8 bases, the J end lost 0 bases, and 20 bases lay between the germline ends. Germline values: CDR1 LNHDA, CDR2 SQIVND (reference sequence). The CDR3 is 17 residues long. In nucleotides, the CDR3 is TGTGCCAGTTTCCCGTCCGCCCAGGGTTATAGCAATCAGCCCCAGCATTTT. Its protein is CASFPSAQGYSNQPQHF.

Details on this clonotype: The junction does not match germline at one end; this may be a read error. This chain uses TRBV7-2 with TRBJ2-1, with D uncertain. CDR3 length equals 15 residues. Germline-derived CDR1 and CDR2 are SGHTA and FQGNSA. CDR3 nucleotides: TGTGCCAGCAGCGGCTCCCCTTCGGCCTACAATGAGCAGCTCTTC. It is translated as CASSGSPSAYNEQLF.

This clonotype was counted once. V gene TRBV5-4 combines with J gene TRBJ2-7, with 8 bases lining up with TRBD2. The CDR3 totals 13 residues. V shed 1 base and J 6 bases; nucleotides not matched to a gene: 3. Germline lookup yields CDR1 SGHNT and CDR2 YYREEE (reference sequence). For the CDR3, the DNA is TGTGCCAGCAGCTTGTTACGGGGGGGCGAGCAGTACTTC. Translated: CASSLLRGGEQYF. Combining the CDR3 with reference TRBV5-4 and TRBJ2-7 gives the whole variable domain ETGVTQSPTHLIKTRGQQVTLRCSSQSGHNTVSWYQQALGQGPQFIFQYYREEENGRGNFPPRFSGLQFPNYSSELNVNALELDDSALYLCASSLLRGGEQYFGPGTRLTVT.

This chain links TRBV7-8 with TRBJ2-3; 8 nucleotides agree with TRBD2. This CDR3 region has 15 residues. CDR1 is SGHVS and CDR2 is FQNEAQ in the germline V gene. J lost 6 bases, V lost 5 bases, and 10 bases had no gene match. CDR3 sequence reads: CASSRGLAGPDTQYF. The DNA for the CDR3 is TGTGCCAGCAGCCGTGGCCTAGCGGGCCCCGATACGCAGTATTTT.

This clonotype was seen a handful of times. J is TRBJ2-2 and V is TRBV28; D is uncertain. Germline CDR1 MDHEN, CDR2 SYDVKM. The V and J ends lost 5 bases and 4 bases respectively, with 8 bases between them. This CDR3 contains 13 residues. The CDR3 here is CASSTPLTGELFF. The DNA for the CDR3 is TGTGCCAGCAGTACCCCGCTCACCGGGGAGCTGTTTTTT.

The chain couples TRBV6-6 to TRBJ2-7; TRBD2 might be the D (5 bases). Germline V CDR1 and CDR2: MNHNY, SVGAGI (reference sequence). The V end was cut by 7 bases, the J end by 2 bases, with 15 bases between. The CDR3 is made up of 14 amino acids. In DNA form, the CDR3 reads TGTGCCAGCACCTACGAGGCTAGCACCTACGAGCAGTACGTC. The encoded protein is CASTYEASTYEQYV.